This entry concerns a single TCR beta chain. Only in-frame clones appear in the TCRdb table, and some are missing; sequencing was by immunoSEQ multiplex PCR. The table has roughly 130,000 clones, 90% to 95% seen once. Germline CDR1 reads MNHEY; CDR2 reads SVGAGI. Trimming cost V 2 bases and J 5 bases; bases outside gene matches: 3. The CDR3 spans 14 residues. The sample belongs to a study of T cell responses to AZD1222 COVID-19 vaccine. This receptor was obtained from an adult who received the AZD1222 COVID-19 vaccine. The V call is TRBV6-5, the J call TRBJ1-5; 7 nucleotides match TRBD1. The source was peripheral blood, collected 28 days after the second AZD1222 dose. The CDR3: CASSYRTGDQPQHF. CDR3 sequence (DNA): TGTGCCAGCAGTTACCGTACAGGGGATCAGCCCCAGCATTTT.